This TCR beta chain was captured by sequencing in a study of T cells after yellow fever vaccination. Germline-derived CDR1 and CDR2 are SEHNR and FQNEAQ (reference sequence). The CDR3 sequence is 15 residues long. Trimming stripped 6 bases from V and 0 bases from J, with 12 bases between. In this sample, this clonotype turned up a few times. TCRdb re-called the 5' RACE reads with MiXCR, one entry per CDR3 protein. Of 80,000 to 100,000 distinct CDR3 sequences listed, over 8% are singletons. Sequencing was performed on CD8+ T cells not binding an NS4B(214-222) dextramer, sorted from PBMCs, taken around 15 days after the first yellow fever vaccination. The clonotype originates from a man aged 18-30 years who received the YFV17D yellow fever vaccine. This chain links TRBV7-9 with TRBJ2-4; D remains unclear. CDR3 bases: TGTGCCAGCAGGAGAGGCAGACTAGCCAAAAACATTCAGTACTTC. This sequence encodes CASRRGRLAKNIQYF. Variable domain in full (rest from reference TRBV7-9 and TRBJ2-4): DTGVSQNPRHKITKRGQNVTFRCDPISEHNRLYWYRQTLGQGPEFLTYFQNEAQLEKSRLLSDRFSAERPKGSFSTLEIQRTEQGDSAMYLCASRRGRLAKNIQYFGAGTRLSVL.